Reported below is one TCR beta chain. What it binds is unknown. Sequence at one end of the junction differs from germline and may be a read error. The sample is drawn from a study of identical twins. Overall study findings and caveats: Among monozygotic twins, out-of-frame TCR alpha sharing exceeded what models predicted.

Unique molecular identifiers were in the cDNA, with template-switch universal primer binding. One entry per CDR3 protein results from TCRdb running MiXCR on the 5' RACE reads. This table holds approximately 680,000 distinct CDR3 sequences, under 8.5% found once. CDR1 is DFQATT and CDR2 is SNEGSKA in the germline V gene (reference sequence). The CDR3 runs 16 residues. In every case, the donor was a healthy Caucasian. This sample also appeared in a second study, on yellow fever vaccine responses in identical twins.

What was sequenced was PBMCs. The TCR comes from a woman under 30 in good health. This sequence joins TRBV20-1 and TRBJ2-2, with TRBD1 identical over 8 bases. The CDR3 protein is CSATFPGQVLTVELFF. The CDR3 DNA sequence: TGCAGTGCCACCTTCCCGGGACAGGTGCTGACCGTGGAGCTGTTTTTT.